This T cell receptor beta chain is drawn from a study of shared clonotypes between healthy human individuals. For the study at large: Used for every donor were three CD4 naive, three CD4 memory, two CD8 naive and one CD8 memory plate. Study-wide points: Clonotype sharing among donors, it was expected, would be affected by sequencing depth. The low donor count limited represented genetic and exposure-history diversity.

Naive-designated CD8 cells lacked CD45RO, were positively enriched for CCR7, and omitted terminally differentiated effector memory CD45RA+ cells. The table came from immunoSEQ multiplex PCR; TCRdb's copy has only in-frame clones and leaves some out. The sample has roughly 890,000 clones, about 91% seen once. This CDR3 is 13 amino acids long. CDR1 and CDR2 from the germline V gene are LNHDA and SQIVND (reference sequence). Trimming took 6 bases from V and 7 from J, leaving 15 bases between them. Note on this clone: Its antigen is as yet unknown.

This TCR was sampled from a man aged 30-40 years in good health. The genes are TRBV19 and TRBJ1-1, with a possible D match to TRBD1 (5 bases). Sequenced: naive CD8+ T cells sorted from blood. The CDR3 nucleotides are TGTGCCAGTAGGGACACACGGAGCAATGAAGCTTTCTTT. Translated, it gives CASRDTRSNEAFF.